One sample yielded the 10 T cell receptor beta chains listed below, sequenced in a study of blood T cell repertoires in COVID-19. Assay used: immunoSEQ multiplex PCR; TCRdb lists only in-frame clones, some missing. The sample has a few hundred thousand clones; 80% to 85% are singletons. The sequenced sample was peripheral blood. The receptors derive from a young woman with acute or convalescent COVID-19.

J is TRBJ1-1 and V is TRBV10-1; 8 nucleotides line up with TRBD1. V lost 5 bases to trimming and J lost 4 bases; unmatched junction nucleotides: 6. Germline values: CDR1 WNHNN, CDR2 SYGVQD (reference sequence). This CDR3 comprises 14 residues. The CDR3 bases are TGCGCCAGCAGTTCAGGGGGCGAGGGCACTGAAGCTTTCTTT. Protein sequence: CASSSGGEGTEAFF.

The chain combines TRBV28 with TRBJ1-3; 11 nucleotides agree with TRBD1. The CDR3 runs 16 residues. The V gene's germline CDR1 is MDHEN and CDR2 SYDVKM. V lost 2 bases and J lost 2; bases outside the gene matches: 2. CDR3 protein: CASSLGGQGAGNTIYF. Written as DNA, the CDR3 is TGTGCCAGCAGTTTAGGGGGACAGGGGGCTGGAAACACCATATATTTT.

The V call is TRBV7-8, the J call TRBJ2-1; TRBD2 is a possible D gene (5 bases). The germline V gene encodes CDR1 SGHVS and CDR2 FQNEAQ. The CDR3 is 16 amino acids. The germline V and J ends were trimmed by 2 bases and 10 bases, with 21 bases remaining between them. The CDR3 loop reads CASSLIRLGVAKEQFF. The CDR3 DNA reads TGTGCCAGCAGCTTAATCCGCCTCGGGGTAGCGAAGGAGCAGTTCTTC.

This clone was seen only once. J is TRBJ1-3 and V is TRBV3-1 (or the pseudogene TRBV3-2); D is perhaps TRBD1 (5 bases). V was pared by 4 bases and J by 3 bases, with 7 bases between. The CDR3 spans 13 residues. Germline CDR1 reads LGHDT; CDR2 reads YNNKEL (reference sequence). The CDR3 bases are TGTGCCAGCAGCCCCCAGGGTGGAAACACCATATATTTT. Amino acids: CASSPQGGNTIYF.

The J gene is TRBJ2-1, the V gene TRBV5-1; D is uncertain. V gave up 0 bases and J gave up 5 bases, with 12 bases separating them. Germline CDR1 is SGHRS and CDR2 is YFSETQ. This CDR3 region has 15 residues. The CDR3 is CASSLENRKDNEQFF. In nucleotides, the CDR3 is TGCGCCAGCAGCTTGGAGAACAGAAAAGACAATGAGCAGTTCTTC.

The gene calls are TRBV10-2 and TRBJ1-3; D is unclear. V was clipped by 0 bases and J by 2 bases, with 2 bases between them. The CDR3 runs 13 residues. Per germline, CDR1 WSHSY and CDR2 SAAADI. CDR3 residues: CASSESAGNTIYF. The CDR3 nucleotides are TGCGCCAGCAGTGAGTCCGCTGGAAACACCATATATTTT.

The table lists this clone with a count of one. The V and J genes are TRBV6-6 and TRBJ2-3; 8 bases line up with TRBD1. Looked up from germline, CDR1 is MNHNY and CDR2 is SVGAGI (reference sequence). The length of the CDR3 is 15 residues. The V and J ends lost 6 bases and 7 bases, in that order; junction bases with no gene match: 12. CDR3 amino acids: CASSPGQGPSHTQYF. In DNA, the CDR3 is TGTGCCAGCAGCCCAGGACAGGGACCTTCCCATACGCAGTATTTT.

This clone was seen a handful of times. This chain connects TRBV2 to TRBJ2-7, with D uncertain. Germline assignment: CDR1 SNHLY and CDR2 FYNNEI. This CDR3 has 12 amino acids. The V gene lost 8 bases and the J gene lost 0 bases, with 8 bases spanning the gap. The CDR3 sequence: CASLGASYEQYF. The CDR3 DNA follows: TGTGCCAGCCTTGGAGCCTCCTACGAGCAGTACTTC. Full variable domain (rest looked up from reference TRBV2 and TRBJ2-7): EPEVTQTPSHQVTQMGQEVILRCVPISNHLYFYWYRQILGQKVEFLVSFYNNEISEKSEIFDDQFSVERPDGSNFTLKIRSTKLEDSAMYFCASLGASYEQYFGPGTRLTVT.

Here the CDR3 reads CASSQELGQPNYGYTF. Here the CDR3 DNA reads TGTGCCAGCAGCCAAGAACTGGGACAGCCTAACTATGGCTACACCTTC. This chain connects TRBV3-1 (or the pseudogene TRBV3-2) to TRBJ1-2; 7 bases are a match to TRBD1. The J segment lost 0 bases and the V segment lost 0 bases, leaving 4 bases of the junction unmatched. The V gene's germline CDR1 is LGHDT and CDR2 YNNKEL (reference sequence). This CDR3 has 16 amino acids.

The chain combines TRBV5-6 with TRBJ2-1; tentative D call: TRBD1 (6 bases). This CDR3 has 13 amino acids. V was trimmed by 0 bases and J by 9 bases, leaving 10 bases between them. Per germline, CDR1 SGHDT and CDR2 YYEEEE. The chain's CDR3 is CASSLGRGFEQFF. For the CDR3, the DNA is TGTGCCAGCAGCTTGGGCAGGGGATTTGAGCAGTTCTTC.